This T cell receptor beta chain emerged from a study of graft-versus-host responses after intestinal transplantation. Turning to the study itself: Transplants given to recipients were multivisceral, liver-intestinal, or isolated intestinal.

Notes on this clone: Its antigen is as yet unknown.

Broader study findings: Early post-transplant HvG declines showed an association with peak circulating GvH clone levels.

CDR1 is MGHRA and CDR2 is YSYEKL in the germline V gene. Trimming shortened V by 0 bases and J by 1 base, and 3 bases separated the two germline ends. There are 13 residues in the CDR3. Profiling relied on immunoSEQ multiplex PCR, and the TCRdb table lists in-frame clones only, not all of them. The sample holds about 110,000 clones, roughly 93% seen once. This TCR came from a human donor who received an intestinal transplant. This specimen consisted of unstimulated CD8+ T cells sorted from spleen or lymph node cells, obtained before intestinal transplant. V gene TRBV4-1 combines with J gene TRBJ1-1, with D unclear. This CDR3 reads CASSQEENTEAFF. CDR3 in DNA: TGCGCCAGCAGCCAAGAAGAGAACACTGAAGCTTTCTTT.